These 23 T cell receptor beta chains share one sample of origin, sequenced in a study of blood T cell repertoires in COVID-19. TCRdb keeps only in-frame clones here, not all; method: immunoSEQ multiplex PCR. The sample has some 58,000 clones, around 83% seen once; the top ten hold roughly a tenth. The specimen was peripheral blood. These receptors all stem from a man aged 50 to 59 with COVID-19, enrolled during active disease.

This chain uses TRBV5-4 with TRBJ1-1, with 7 bases lining up with TRBD1. The CDR3 has 15 amino acids. Germline V gives CDR1 SGHNT, CDR2 YYREEE (reference sequence). V gave up 7 bases and J gave up 0 bases; unmatched junction bases: 9. In nucleotides, the CDR3 is TGTGCCAGCCGGGCAGGGGGTAATGTGAACACTGAAGCTTTCTTT. Protein product: CASRAGGNVNTEAFF.

This clone was counted between two and nine times. At one end, the junction sequence differs from germline, possibly due to a read error. This rearrangement joins TRBV5-6 to TRBJ2-7; 7 nucleotides line up with TRBD2. CDR1 is SGHDT and CDR2 is YYEEEE in the germline V gene. This CDR3 contains 14 residues. The CDR3 DNA reads as TGTGCCAGCAGCTCTACCGGGACCTCTCTTCGGGGGGACTTC. Its translation is CASSSTGTSLRGDF.

This sequence joins TRBV28 and TRBJ2-7; unclear D gene. Trimming shortened V by 6 bases and J by 4 bases, and 7 bases separated the two germline ends. CDR1 is MDHEN, CDR2 SYDVKM, per germline. The CDR3 extends over 11 amino acids. The CDR3 here is CASSKQYEQYF. The DNA of the CDR3 is TGTGCCAGCAGCAAACAATACGAGCAGTACTTC.

This clone was seen only a few times. The chain combines TRBV10-3 with TRBJ1-4, with 11 bases lining up with TRBD1. This CDR3 spans 14 amino acids. J was trimmed by 8 bases and V by 10 bases; bases with no gene match: 9. The V gene's germline CDR1 is ENHRY and CDR2 SYGVKD. For the CDR3, the DNA is TGTGCCACAAAAGCCGGGACAGGGGGAGAAAAACTGTTTTTT. It codes for CATKAGTGGEKLFF.

This chain links TRBV30 with TRBJ1-5; unclear D gene. V gave up 0 bases and J gave up 4 bases, with 7 bases separating them. Germline V gene lookup returns CDR1 GTSNPN and CDR2 SVGIG (reference sequence). The CDR3 has 13 amino acids. CDR3 in amino acids: CAWSVRENQPQHF. As DNA, the CDR3 is TGTGCCTGGAGTGTAAGGGAGAATCAGCCCCAGCATTTT. Full variable domain (outside the CDR3, taken from reference TRBV30 and TRBJ1-5): SQTIHQWPATLVQPVGSPLSLECTVEGTSNPNLYWYRQAAGRGLQLLFYSVGIGQISSEVPQNLSASRPQDRQFILSSKKLLLSDSGFYLCAWSVRENQPQHFGDGTRLSIL.

The chain recombines TRBV2 with TRBJ1-5; unclear D gene. With 6 bases removed from V and 4 bases from J, the gap between germline ends came to 4 bases. The CDR3 sequence is 11 residues long. Germline CDR1 and CDR2: SNHLY and FYNNEI. The CDR3 reads CASSLNQPQHF. CDR3 bases: TGTGCCAGCAGCTTGAATCAGCCCCAGCATTTT.

V usage is TRBV7-2 and J usage is TRBJ1-6; D may be TRBD1 (6 bases). There are 15 residues in the CDR3. Trimming took off 5 bases at V and 10 bases at J, with 18 bases between the two ends. Germline assignment: CDR1 SGHTA and CDR2 FQGNSA. DNA for the CDR3: TGTGCCAGCAGCGCGTACCGGGACACGCTCTCACCCCTCCACTTT. Its protein is CASSAYRDTLSPLHF.

This rearrangement joins TRBV6-1 to TRBJ1-5, with 8 bases aligning to TRBD1. Trimming removed 0 bases from V and 5 bases from J; junction bases left unmatched: 6. Germline V gene sequence: CDR1 MNHNS, CDR2 SASEGT. The CDR3 runs to 16 residues. In DNA, the CDR3 is TGTGCCAGCAGTGAAGCGCCAGGACAGGGCCATCAGCCCCAGCATTTT. This gives the protein CASSEAPGQGHQPQHF.

This clone has only a few counts. CDR3 sequence (DNA): TGTGCCAGCAGCTTTATGGGGGGGATGAACACTGAAGCTTTCTTT. This encodes CASSFMGGMNTEAFF. The rearrangement links TRBV7-2 to TRBJ1-1, with D possibly matching TRBD1 (5 bases). CDR1 is SGHTA, CDR2 FQGNSA, per germline. The CDR3 length is 15 residues. V dropped 3 bases and J dropped 0 bases, with 11 bases sitting between them.

This clone appeared a few times. The sample has other DNA sequences that encode this CDR3 too. The chain uses TRBV20-1 and TRBJ2-2; the D is unclear. Trimming cost V 2 bases and J 6 bases, with 4 bases left between them. The germline V gene has CDR1 DFQATT and CDR2 SNEGSKA (reference sequence). This CDR3 is 11 amino acids long. The CDR3 reads CSARRSGELFF. The CDR3 DNA reads TGCAGTGCTAGACGTTCCGGGGAGCTGTTTTTT.

In this sample, this clone turned up many times. This sequence joins TRBV4-3 and TRBJ1-6; 7 bases align to TRBD1. CDR1 and CDR2 (germline): LGHNA, YSLEER. This CDR3 has 16 residues. The V gene end was trimmed by 0 bases and the J gene end by 9 bases; junction bases not matched to a gene: 8. The CDR3 loop reads CASSQDPDRVASPLHF. CDR3 DNA: TGCGCCAGCAGCCAAGACCCCGACAGGGTGGCTTCACCCCTCCACTTT.

The gene calls are TRBV6-6 and TRBJ2-7, with D maybe TRBD2 (5 bases). The CDR3 sequence is 15 residues long. Germline V gene lookup returns CDR1 MNHNY and CDR2 SVGAGI (reference sequence). The V end lost 7 bases, the J end lost 0 bases, and 16 bases lay between the germline ends. The CDR3 loop is CASTHGLESSYEQYF. In nucleotides, the CDR3 is TGTGCCAGCACCCACGGACTGGAGAGCTCCTACGAGCAGTACTTC.

This chain connects TRBV5-4 to TRBJ1-2, with D perhaps matching TRBD1 (6 bases). V lost 4 bases to trimming and J lost 4 bases, with 17 bases between them. This CDR3 is 15 amino acids long. Germline V gene lookup returns CDR1 SGHNT and CDR2 YYREEE (reference sequence). CDR3 residues: CASSPTGEPIYGYTF. CDR3 nucleotides: TGTGCCAGCAGCCCGACAGGAGAGCCCATCTATGGCTACACCTTC.

This rearrangement joins TRBV28 to TRBJ1-3; D perhaps matches TRBD1 (6 bases). Germline V gene sequence: CDR1 MDHEN, CDR2 SYDVKM. The CDR3 is 15 residues long. Between the trimmed V and J ends, which lost 7 bases and 2 bases, there was a span of 15 bases. In DNA, the CDR3 is TGTGCCAGCACCCCTGGGGCAGGGGCTGGAAACACCATATATTTT. It specifies CASTPGAGAGNTIYF.

The chain uses TRBV6-1 and TRBJ2-3; D is unclear. V lost 3 bases and J lost 7, with 5 bases in between. CDR3 length: 11 amino acids. Germline loops: CDR1 MNHNS, CDR2 SASEGT. The CDR3 bases are TGTGCCAGCAGTGACACTAATACGCAGTATTTT. It yields the protein CASSDTNTQYF.

This clone was observed a handful of times. The gene calls are TRBV2 and TRBJ2-1, with D hard to call. V gave up 5 bases and J gave up 4 bases, with 18 bases separating them. The CDR3 runs 16 residues. Germline lookup yields CDR1 SNHLY and CDR2 FYNNEI. The DNA of the CDR3 is TGTGCCAGCAGTCGACTGACGGGTAAAATATACAATGAGCAGTTCTTC. This translates into CASSRLTGKIYNEQFF.

V and J are TRBV5-1 and TRBJ2-2; D remains unclear. The CDR3 loop spans 16 amino acids. V was pared by 5 bases and J by 4 bases, with 18 bases between. Germline lookup yields CDR1 SGHRS and CDR2 YFSETQ. CDR3 in DNA: TGCGCCAGCAGAAAGGAAACACAGCCAGGCACCGGGGAGCTGTTTTTT. Encoded protein: CASRKETQPGTGELFF.

A single count supports this clone. The chain's CDR3 is CASSAGQTYEQYF. CDR3 coding DNA: TGTGCCAGCAGCGCGGGGCAGACCTACGAGCAGTACTTC. This chain joins TRBV12-3 or TRBV12-4 and TRBJ2-7; maybe TRBD2 (6 bases). V was trimmed by 6 bases and J by 2 bases, leaving 11 bases between them. CDR3 length equals 13 residues.

Only a few counts were recorded for this clone. The chain combines TRBV28 with TRBJ2-7; 7 bases fit TRBD1. CDR3 length equals 14 residues. V trimming: 7 bases; J trimming: 6 bases; junction bases outside the gene matches: 12. Germline CDR1 and CDR2: MDHEN and SYDVKM. For the CDR3, the DNA is TGTGCCAGCACCCTAACAGGGGACCAGGGCGAGCAGTACTTC. Its translation: CASTLTGDQGEQYF.

V usage is TRBV10-2 and J usage is TRBJ1-2; perhaps TRBD1 as D (5 bases). The CDR3 consists of 17 residues. Trimming stripped 2 bases from V and 5 bases from J, with 21 bases between. CDR1 and CDR2 (germline): WSHSY, SAAADI. CDR3 in amino acids: CASSEGSGGAQTYGYTF. The CDR3 DNA follows: TGCGCCAGCAGTGAGGGGAGCGGGGGAGCTCAAACATATGGCTACACCTTC.

CDR3 DNA: TGTGCCAGCAGTACAGGGGGGAGGATGGGCTATGGCTACACCTTC. This gives the protein CASSTGGRMGYGYTF. The rearrangement uses TRBV28 and TRBJ1-2; TRBD1 matches at 8 bases. With 5 bases clipped from V and 4 bases from J, the junction kept 9 bases outside the gene matches. Germline CDR1 and CDR2: MDHEN and SYDVKM. The CDR3 sequence is 15 residues long.

This clone has only one observation. CDR3 in DNA: TGTGCCAGCAGCTTAAAAGAGACCCAGTACTTC. It translates to CASSLKETQYF. The genes are TRBV3-1 (or the pseudogene TRBV3-2) and TRBJ2-5; unclear D gene. The germline V and J ends were trimmed by 5 bases and 3 bases, with 4 bases remaining between them. The CDR3 contains 11 residues. Per germline, CDR1 LGHDT and CDR2 YNNKEL (reference sequence).

The chain links TRBV2 to TRBJ1-4; 9 nucleotides line up with TRBD1. The germline V gene has CDR1 SNHLY and CDR2 FYNNEI. V lost 4 bases and J lost 8; bases outside the gene matches: 5. CDR3 length equals 14 residues. The CDR3 DNA sequence: TGTGCCAGCAGTGTACAGGGGGCTCGGGAAAAACTGTTTTTT. Protein product: CASSVQGAREKLFF.